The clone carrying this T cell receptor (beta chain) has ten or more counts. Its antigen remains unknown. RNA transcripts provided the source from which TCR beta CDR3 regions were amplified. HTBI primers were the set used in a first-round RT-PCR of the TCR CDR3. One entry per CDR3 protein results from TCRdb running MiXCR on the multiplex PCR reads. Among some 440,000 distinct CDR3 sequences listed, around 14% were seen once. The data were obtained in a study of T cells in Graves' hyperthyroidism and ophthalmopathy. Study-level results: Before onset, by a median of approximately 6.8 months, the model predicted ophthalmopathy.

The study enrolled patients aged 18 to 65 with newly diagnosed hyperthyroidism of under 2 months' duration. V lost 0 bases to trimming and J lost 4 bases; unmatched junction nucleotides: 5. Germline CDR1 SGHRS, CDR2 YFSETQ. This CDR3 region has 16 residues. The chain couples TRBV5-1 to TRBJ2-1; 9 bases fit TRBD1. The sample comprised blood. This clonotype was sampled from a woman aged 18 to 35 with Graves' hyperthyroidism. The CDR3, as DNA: TGCGCCAGCAGCTTGGCCGACAGGGGGAGATACAATGAGCAGTTCTTC. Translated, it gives CASSLADRGRYNEQFF.